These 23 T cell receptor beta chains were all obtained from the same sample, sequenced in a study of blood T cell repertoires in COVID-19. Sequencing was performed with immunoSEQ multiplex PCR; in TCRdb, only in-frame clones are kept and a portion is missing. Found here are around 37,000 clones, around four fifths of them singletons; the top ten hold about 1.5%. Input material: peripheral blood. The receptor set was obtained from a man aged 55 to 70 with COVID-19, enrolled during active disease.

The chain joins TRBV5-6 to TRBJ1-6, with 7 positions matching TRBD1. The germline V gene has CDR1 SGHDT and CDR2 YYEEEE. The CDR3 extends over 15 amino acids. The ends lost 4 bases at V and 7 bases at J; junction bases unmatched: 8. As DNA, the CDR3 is TGTGCCAGCAGCGCAGGGACAGCGAGAAATTCACCCCTCCACTTT. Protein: CASSAGTARNSPLHF.

CDR3 bases: TGTGCCAGCAGCCCTTCTACAGGGAATCCCGGGGAGCTGTTTTTT. This translates into CASSPSTGNPGELFF. This chain connects TRBV3-1 (or the pseudogene TRBV3-2) to TRBJ2-2, with D tentatively TRBD1 (6 bases). This CDR3 is 15 amino acids long. Germline-derived CDR1 and CDR2 are LGHDT and YNNKEL (reference sequence). V gave up 4 bases and J gave up 6 bases, with 15 bases separating them.

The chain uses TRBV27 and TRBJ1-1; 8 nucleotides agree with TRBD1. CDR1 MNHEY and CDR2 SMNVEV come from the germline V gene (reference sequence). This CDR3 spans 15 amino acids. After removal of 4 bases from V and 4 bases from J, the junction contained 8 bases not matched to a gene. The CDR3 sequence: CASSSQRTGITEAFF. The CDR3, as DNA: TGTGCCAGCAGTTCCCAACGGACAGGGATCACTGAAGCTTTCTTT.

Written as DNA, the CDR3 is TGTGCCAGCAGCTCGCCGGGAAGCGGCCAAGAGACCCAGTACTTC. As protein: CASSSPGSGQETQYF. The rearrangement uses TRBV28 and TRBJ2-5, with D possibly TRBD2 on 5 matching bases. The V gene's germline CDR1 is MDHEN and CDR2 SYDVKM. This CDR3 spans 15 amino acids. V lost 6 bases and J 1 base, leaving 15 bases between the germline ends.

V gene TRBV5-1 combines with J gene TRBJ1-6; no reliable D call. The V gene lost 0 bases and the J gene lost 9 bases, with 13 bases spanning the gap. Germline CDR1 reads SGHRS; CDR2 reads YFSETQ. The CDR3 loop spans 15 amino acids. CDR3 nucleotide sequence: TGCGCCAGCAGCTTGGATCGCGGCGCCGGTTCACCCCTCCACTTT. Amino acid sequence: CASSLDRGAGSPLHF.

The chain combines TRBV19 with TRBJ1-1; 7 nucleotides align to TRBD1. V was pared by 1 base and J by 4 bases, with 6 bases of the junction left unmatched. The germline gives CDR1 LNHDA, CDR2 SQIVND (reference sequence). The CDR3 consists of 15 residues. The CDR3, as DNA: TGTGCCAGTAGTATAGGGACAGGTCGGGGCACTGAAGCTTTCTTT. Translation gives CASSIGTGRGTEAFF.

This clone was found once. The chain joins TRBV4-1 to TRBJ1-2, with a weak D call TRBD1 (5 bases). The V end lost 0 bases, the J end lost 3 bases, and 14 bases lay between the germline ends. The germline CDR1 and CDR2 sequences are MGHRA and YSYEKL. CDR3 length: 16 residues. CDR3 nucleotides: TGCGCCAGCAGCCAAGAAGACGCGGGGGTTGACTATGGCTACACCTTC. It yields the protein CASSQEDAGVDYGYTF.

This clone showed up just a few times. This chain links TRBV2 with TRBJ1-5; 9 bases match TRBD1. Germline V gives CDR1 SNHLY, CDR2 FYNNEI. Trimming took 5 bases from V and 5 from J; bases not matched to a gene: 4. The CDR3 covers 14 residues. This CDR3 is CASSRQGEYQPQHF. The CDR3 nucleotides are TGTGCCAGCAGTCGACAGGGGGAGTATCAGCCCCAGCATTTT.

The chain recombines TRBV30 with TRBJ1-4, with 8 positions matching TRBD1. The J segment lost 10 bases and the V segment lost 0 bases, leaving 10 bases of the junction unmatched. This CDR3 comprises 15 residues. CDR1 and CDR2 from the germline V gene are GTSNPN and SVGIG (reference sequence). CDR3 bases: TGTGCCTGGAGTGTACAGGGGGGTACAGGTGGAAAACTGTTTTTT. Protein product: CAWSVQGGTGGKLFF.

As DNA, the CDR3 is TGTGCCAGCAGCGGGACTGCTGGGGCCAACGTCCTGACTTTC. Translating gives CASSGTAGANVLTF. This chain uses TRBV6-5 with TRBJ2-6, with D possibly TRBD2 on 6 matching bases. Trimming cost V 6 bases and J 2 bases, with 8 bases left between them. This CDR3 contains 14 residues. Germline V gene data show CDR1 as MNHEY and CDR2 as SVGAGI.

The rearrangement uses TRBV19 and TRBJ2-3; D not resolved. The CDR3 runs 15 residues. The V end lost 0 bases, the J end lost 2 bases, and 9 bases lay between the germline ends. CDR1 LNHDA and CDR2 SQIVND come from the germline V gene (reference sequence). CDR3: CASSIDYRPTDTQYF. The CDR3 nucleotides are TGTGCCAGTAGTATAGACTACAGACCCACAGATACGCAGTATTTT.

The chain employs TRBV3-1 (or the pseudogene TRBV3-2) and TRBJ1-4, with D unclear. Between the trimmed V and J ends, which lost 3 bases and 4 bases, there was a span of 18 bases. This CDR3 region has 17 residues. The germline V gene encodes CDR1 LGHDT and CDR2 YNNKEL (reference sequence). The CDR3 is CASSHFGLTGSNEKLFF. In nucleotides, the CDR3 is TGTGCCAGCAGCCATTTTGGGTTGACGGGAAGTAATGAAAAACTGTTTTTT.

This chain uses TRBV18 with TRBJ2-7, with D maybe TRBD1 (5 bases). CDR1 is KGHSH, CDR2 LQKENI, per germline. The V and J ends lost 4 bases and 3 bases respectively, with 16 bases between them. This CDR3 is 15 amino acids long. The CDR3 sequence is CASSLTQVGIYEQYF. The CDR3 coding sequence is TGTGCCAGCTCACTCACACAGGTTGGAATCTACGAGCAGTACTTC.

DNA for the CDR3: TGCGCCAGCAGCCACGAGAGGAACACCGGGGAGCTGTTTTTT. It codes for CASSHERNTGELFF. The chain links TRBV5-1 to TRBJ2-2, with unresolved D. In germline, CDR1 is SGHRS, CDR2 YFSETQ. The ends were cut back, 4 bases at V and 1 base at J, with 8 bases in the middle. This CDR3 spans 14 amino acids.

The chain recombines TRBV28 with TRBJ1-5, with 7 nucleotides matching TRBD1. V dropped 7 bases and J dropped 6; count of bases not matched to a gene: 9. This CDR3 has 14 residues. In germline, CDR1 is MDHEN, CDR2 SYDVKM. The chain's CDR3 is CASTLEGALQPQHF. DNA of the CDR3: TGTGCCAGCACCCTAGAGGGGGCTCTTCAGCCCCAGCATTTT.

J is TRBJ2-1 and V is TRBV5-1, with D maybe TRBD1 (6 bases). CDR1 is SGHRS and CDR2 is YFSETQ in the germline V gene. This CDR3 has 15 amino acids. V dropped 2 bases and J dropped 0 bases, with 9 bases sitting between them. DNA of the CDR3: TGCGCCAGCAGCTTAGGACAGAGCTCCTACAATGAGCAGTTCTTC. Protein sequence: CASSLGQSSYNEQFF.

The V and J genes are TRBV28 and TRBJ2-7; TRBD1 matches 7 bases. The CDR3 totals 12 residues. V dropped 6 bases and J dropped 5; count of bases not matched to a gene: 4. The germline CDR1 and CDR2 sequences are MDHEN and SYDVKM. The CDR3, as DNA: TGTGCCAGCAGCACAGGGGAGAACGAGCAGTACTTC. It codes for CASSTGENEQYF.

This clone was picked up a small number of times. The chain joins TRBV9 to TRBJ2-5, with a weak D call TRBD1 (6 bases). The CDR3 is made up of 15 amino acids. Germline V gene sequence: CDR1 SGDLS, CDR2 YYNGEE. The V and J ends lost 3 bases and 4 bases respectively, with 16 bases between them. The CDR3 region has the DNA TGTGCCAGCAGCGCGGACAGCTCCTCTCGAGAGACCCAGTACTTC. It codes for CASSADSSSRETQYF.

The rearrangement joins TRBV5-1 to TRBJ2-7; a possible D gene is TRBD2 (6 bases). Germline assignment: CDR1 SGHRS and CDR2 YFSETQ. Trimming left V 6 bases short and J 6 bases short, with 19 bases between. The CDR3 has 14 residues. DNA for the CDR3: TGCGCCAGCACATCCGGGGAGGACTACCGCGAGCAGTACTTC. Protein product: CASTSGEDYREQYF. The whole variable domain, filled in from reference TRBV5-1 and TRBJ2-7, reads KAGVTQTPRYLIKTRGQQVTLSCSPISGHRSVSWYQQTPGQGLQFLFEYFSETQRNKGNFPGRFSGRQFSNSRSEMNVSTLELGDSALYLCASTSGEDYREQYFGPGTRLTVT.

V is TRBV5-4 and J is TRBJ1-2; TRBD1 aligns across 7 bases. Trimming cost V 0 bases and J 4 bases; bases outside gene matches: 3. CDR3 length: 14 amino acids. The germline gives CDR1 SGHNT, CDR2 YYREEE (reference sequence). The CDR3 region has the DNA TGTGCCAGCAGCTTGGATGGGACAGCCTATGGCTACACCTTC. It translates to CASSLDGTAYGYTF. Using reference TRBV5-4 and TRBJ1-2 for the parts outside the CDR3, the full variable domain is ETGVTQSPTHLIKTRGQQVTLRCSSQSGHNTVSWYQQALGQGPQFIFQYYREEENGRGNFPPRFSGLQFPNYSSELNVNALELDDSALYLCASSLDGTAYGYTFGSGTRLTVV.

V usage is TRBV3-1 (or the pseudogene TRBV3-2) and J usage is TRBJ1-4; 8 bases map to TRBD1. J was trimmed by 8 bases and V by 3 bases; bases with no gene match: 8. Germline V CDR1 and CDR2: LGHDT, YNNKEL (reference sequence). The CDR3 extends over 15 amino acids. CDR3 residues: CASSHTGTGVEKLFF. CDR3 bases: TGTGCCAGCAGCCACACCGGGACAGGAGTAGAAAAACTGTTTTTT.

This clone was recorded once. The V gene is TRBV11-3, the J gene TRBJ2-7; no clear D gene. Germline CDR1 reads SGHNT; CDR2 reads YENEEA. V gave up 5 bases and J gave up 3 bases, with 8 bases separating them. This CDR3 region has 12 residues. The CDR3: CASSQNFYEQYF. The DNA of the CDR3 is TGTGCCAGCAGCCAAAACTTCTACGAGCAGTACTTC.

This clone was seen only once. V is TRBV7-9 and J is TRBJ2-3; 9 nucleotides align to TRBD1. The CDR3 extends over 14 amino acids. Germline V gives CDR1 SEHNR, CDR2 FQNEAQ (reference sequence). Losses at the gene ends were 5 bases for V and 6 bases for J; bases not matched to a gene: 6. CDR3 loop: CASSVTGGRDTQYF. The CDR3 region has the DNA TGTGCCAGCAGCGTGACAGGGGGGCGGGATACGCAGTATTTT.